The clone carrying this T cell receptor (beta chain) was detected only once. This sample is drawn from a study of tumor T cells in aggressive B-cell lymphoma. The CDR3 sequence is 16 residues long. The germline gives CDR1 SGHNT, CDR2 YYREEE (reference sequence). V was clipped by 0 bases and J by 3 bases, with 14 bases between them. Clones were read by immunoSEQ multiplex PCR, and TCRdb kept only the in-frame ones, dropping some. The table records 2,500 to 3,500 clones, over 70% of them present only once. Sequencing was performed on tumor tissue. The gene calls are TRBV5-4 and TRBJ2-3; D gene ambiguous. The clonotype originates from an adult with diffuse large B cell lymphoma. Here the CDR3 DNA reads TGTGCCAGCAGCTTGGCGTCCTTAGCCGGGACAGATACGCAGTATTTT. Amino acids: CASSLASLAGTDTQYF.